This TCR beta chain was sequenced during a study of T cell responses to AZD1222 COVID-19 vaccine. This clone was observed a single time. Using immunoSEQ multiplex PCR, the repertoire was profiled, and TCRdb retains in-frame clones only, with some absent. This table has 110,000 to 150,000 clones, approximately 90% appearing once. The length of the CDR3 is 15 residues. The V and J ends lost 2 bases and 8 bases respectively, with 16 bases between them. CDR1 and CDR2 from the germline V gene are MDHEN and SYDVKM. The TCR was taken from an adult in good health. Sample: peripheral blood, taken on day 0 of AZD1222 vaccination. The chain uses TRBV28 and TRBJ2-1; D is tentatively TRBD1 or TRBD2 (5 bases each). CDR3 loop: CASSLIVEGIYEQFF. The CDR3 nucleotides read TGTGCCAGCAGTTTAATAGTAGAGGGGATCTATGAGCAGTTCTTC.